This note documents a single T cell receptor beta chain sequence. Its target is unknown. The CDR3 contains 11 residues. V was cut by 6 bases and J by 1 base, with 3 bases left in between. Data came from immunoSEQ multiplex PCR; TCRdb stores just in-frame clones and leaves some out. The sample consists of 110,000 to 150,000 clones, 85% to 95% of them appearing once. This entry comes from a study of T cell responses to AZD1222 COVID-19 vaccine. Findings of the study overall: Distributed over spike, vaccine-associated CD4 TCRs predominated at 160-218 and 743-854. Clonal diversity may have been underestimated in mostly white British donors. When two AZD1222 doses had been given, Spike-specific TCR breadth and depth rose.

The specimen was peripheral blood, collected on day 0 of AZD1222 vaccination. The sequence derives from an adult in good health. V gene TRBV12-3 or TRBV12-4 combines with J gene TRBJ1-1, with D hard to call. The DNA of the CDR3 is TGTGCCAGCAGGACGAACACTGAAGCTTTCTTT. Residues: CASRTNTEAFF.